These 14 T cell receptor beta chains originate from one sample sequenced in a study of T cell responses to AZD1222 COVID-19 vaccine. This table comes from immunoSEQ multiplex PCR, and its TCRdb copy is limited to in-frame clones, with some not included. The sample records 120,000 or so clones, 65% to 90% being singletons. The sequences come from peripheral blood, collected on day 0 of AZD1222 vaccination. These receptor sequences come from an adult in good health.

This clone has more than one count but fewer than ten. The CDR3 reads CASSPRRMNTEAFF. The CDR3 DNA reads TGTGCCAGTAGTCCGAGACGGATGAACACTGAAGCTTTCTTT. The gene calls are TRBV19 and TRBJ1-1; no definite D call. From germline, CDR1 is LNHDA and CDR2 SQIVND (reference sequence). This CDR3 has 14 amino acids. With 5 bases removed from V and 0 bases from J, the gap between germline ends came to 10 bases.

V usage is TRBV6-5 and J usage is TRBJ2-3; unclear D gene. Germline V CDR1 and CDR2: MNHEY, SVGAGI. V was clipped by 5 bases and J by 3 bases, with 6 bases between them. The CDR3 has 12 residues. The CDR3 sequence: CASSPETDTQYF. CDR3 nucleotides: TGTGCCAGCAGTCCAGAGACAGATACGCAGTATTTT.

This chain connects TRBV4-1 to TRBJ1-6; D is possibly TRBD1 (6 bases). The CDR3 consists of 16 residues. The V and J ends lost 4 bases and 6 bases respectively, with 16 bases between them. Germline loops: CDR1 MGHRA, CDR2 YSYEKL. The CDR3 region is CASSPTGHTTNSPLHF. The CDR3, as DNA: TGCGCCAGCAGCCCGACGGGACACACCACTAATTCACCCCTCCACTTT.

The chain joins TRBV2 to TRBJ2-3; D ambiguous. With 5 bases removed from V and 1 base from J, the gap between germline ends came to 4 bases. There are 12 residues in the CDR3. Germline assignment: CDR1 SNHLY and CDR2 FYNNEI. CDR3 sequence reads: CASSQRTDTQYF. The CDR3 DNA reads as TGTGCCAGCAGTCAGCGCACAGATACGCAGTATTTT.

V and J are TRBV5-4 and TRBJ2-3; 14 nucleotides agree with TRBD2. The CDR3 length is 17 residues. Trimming cost V 4 bases and J 6 bases; bases outside gene matches: 10. Looked up from germline, CDR1 is SGHNT and CDR2 is YYREEE (reference sequence). This CDR3 reads CASSLRGTSGSYDTQYF. The CDR3 DNA follows: TGTGCCAGCAGCCTAAGAGGGACTAGCGGGAGTTATGATACGCAGTATTTT.

The V call is TRBV19, the J call TRBJ2-5, with TRBD2 matching over 14 bases. The CDR3 totals 18 residues. V lost 3 bases and J lost 1; bases outside the gene matches: 7. CDR1 is LNHDA and CDR2 is SQIVND in the germline V gene (reference sequence). CDR3 region: CASSIQGGLAGVQETQYF. The CDR3 DNA is TGTGCCAGTAGTATTCAGGGGGGACTAGCGGGGGTCCAAGAGACCCAGTACTTC.

V gene TRBV5-4 combines with J gene TRBJ2-5; tentatively, D is TRBD2 (5 bases). In germline, CDR1 is SGHNT, CDR2 YYREEE (reference sequence). V lost 4 bases and J 4 bases, leaving 14 bases between the germline ends. The CDR3 spans 14 residues. The chain's CDR3 is CASSRKLGRETQYF. CDR3 bases: TGTGCCAGCAGCCGTAAACTAGGCAGAGAGACCCAGTACTTC.

This clone was observed many times. The chain recombines TRBV11-2 with TRBJ1-1, with D possibly matching TRBD1 (6 bases). CDR1 is SGHAT and CDR2 is FQNNGV in the germline V gene. Trimming left V 6 bases short and J 6 bases short, with 17 bases between. This CDR3 region has 14 residues. In nucleotides, the CDR3 is TGTGCCAGCAGAAAGAACAAACAGGGTCCTGAAGCTTTCTTT. Protein product: CASRKNKQGPEAFF.

The V gene is TRBV3-1 (or the pseudogene TRBV3-2), the J gene TRBJ2-5; 11 positions agree with TRBD2. The trim removed 3 bases at V and 2 bases at J, leaving 5 bases unmatched. The germline CDR1 and CDR2 sequences are LGHDT and YNNKEL (reference sequence). This CDR3 spans 16 amino acids. In DNA form, the CDR3 reads TGTGCCAGCAGCCACGCCGGGACTAGCGGACAAGAGACCCAGTACTTC. Translation: CASSHAGTSGQETQYF.

This chain joins TRBV2 and TRBJ2-6, with D possibly matching TRBD1 (6 bases). Germline loops: CDR1 SNHLY, CDR2 FYNNEI. V dropped 6 bases and J dropped 1 base, with 7 bases sitting between them. This CDR3 spans 14 amino acids. Written as DNA, the CDR3 is TGTGCCAGCAGGACAGGTTCTGGGGCCAACGTCCTGACTTTC. It is translated as CASRTGSGANVLTF.

V gene TRBV18 combines with J gene TRBJ1-1, with a tentative D call TRBD1 (5 bases). With 3 bases removed from V and 5 bases from J, the gap between germline ends came to 13 bases. The CDR3 spans 14 residues. Germline loops: CDR1 KGHSH, CDR2 LQKENI. CDR3 loop: CASSPPSGGTEAFF. The CDR3 nucleotides read TGTGCCAGCTCACCCCCCTCCGGGGGAACTGAAGCTTTCTTT.

The J gene is TRBJ2-7, the V gene TRBV27; 8 positions match TRBD1. J gave up 0 bases and V 4 bases, and 8 bases lay outside the gene matches. The CDR3 is 16 residues long. The germline V gene has CDR1 MNHEY and CDR2 SMNVEV (reference sequence). The CDR3 DNA reads as TGTGCCAGCAGTTCCACGACAGGGGCCTCCTCCTACGAGCAGTACTTC. Protein product: CASSSTTGASSYEQYF.

This clone was recorded only once. The chain has TRBV28 and TRBJ2-7; D is ambiguous. Trimming pared 1 base from V and 3 bases from J, leaving 1 base between. Germline V gene lookup returns CDR1 MDHEN and CDR2 SYDVKM. The CDR3 covers 11 residues. CDR3 amino acids: CASSLYYEQYF. CDR3 nucleotides: TGTGCCAGCAGTTTATACTACGAGCAGTACTTC.

This chain connects TRBV10-2 to TRBJ2-2; D is perhaps TRBD1 or TRBD2 (5 bases each). With 10 bases removed from V and 6 bases from J, the gap between germline ends came to 18 bases. The CDR3 runs to 14 residues. Germline V lookup: CDR1 WSHSY, CDR2 SAAADI. DNA of the CDR3: TGCGCCATCTCACGGGGCCTAGGGGCCGGGGAGCTGTTTTTT. It translates to CAISRGLGAGELFF.